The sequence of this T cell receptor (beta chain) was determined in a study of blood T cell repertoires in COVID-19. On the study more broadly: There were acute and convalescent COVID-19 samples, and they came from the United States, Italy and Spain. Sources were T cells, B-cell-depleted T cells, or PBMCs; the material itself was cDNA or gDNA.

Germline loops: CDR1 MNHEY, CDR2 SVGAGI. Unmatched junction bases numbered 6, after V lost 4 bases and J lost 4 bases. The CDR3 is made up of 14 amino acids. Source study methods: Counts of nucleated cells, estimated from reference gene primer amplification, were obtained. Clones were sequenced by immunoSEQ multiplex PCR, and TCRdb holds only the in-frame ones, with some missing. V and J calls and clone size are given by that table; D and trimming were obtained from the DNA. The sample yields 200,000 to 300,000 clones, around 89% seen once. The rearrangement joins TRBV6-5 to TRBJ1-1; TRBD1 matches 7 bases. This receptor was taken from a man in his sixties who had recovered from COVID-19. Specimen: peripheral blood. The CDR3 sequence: CASSSRQGPTEAFF. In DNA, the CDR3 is TGTGCCAGCAGTTCTCGACAGGGTCCCACTGAAGCTTTCTTT.